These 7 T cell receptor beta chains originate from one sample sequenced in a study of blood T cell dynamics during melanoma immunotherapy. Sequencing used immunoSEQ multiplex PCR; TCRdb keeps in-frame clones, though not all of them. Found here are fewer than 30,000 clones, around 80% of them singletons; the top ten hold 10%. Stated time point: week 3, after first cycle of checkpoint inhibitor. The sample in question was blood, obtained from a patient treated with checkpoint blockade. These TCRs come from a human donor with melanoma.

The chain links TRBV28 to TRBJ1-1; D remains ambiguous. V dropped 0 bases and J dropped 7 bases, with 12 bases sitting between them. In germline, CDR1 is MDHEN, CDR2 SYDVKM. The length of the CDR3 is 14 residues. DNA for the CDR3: TGTGCCAGCAGTTTATGGGTTGGGCAGGATGAAGCTTTCTTT. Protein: CASSLWVGQDEAFF.

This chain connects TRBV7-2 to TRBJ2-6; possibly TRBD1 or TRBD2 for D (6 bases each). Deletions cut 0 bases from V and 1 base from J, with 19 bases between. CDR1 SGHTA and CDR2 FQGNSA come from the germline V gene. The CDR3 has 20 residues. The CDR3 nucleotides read TGTGCCAGCAGCTTAGCGCGAGGTGGGGGGCCGGTGTCTGGGGCCAACGTCCTGACTTTC. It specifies CASSLARGGGPVSGANVLTF. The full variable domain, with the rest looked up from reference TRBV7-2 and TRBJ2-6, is GAGVSQSPSNKVTEKGKDVELRCDPISGHTALYWYRQSLGQGLEFLIYFQGNSAPDKSGLPSDRFSAERTGGSVSTLTIQRTQQEDSAVYLCASSLARGGGPVSGANVLTFGAGSRLTVL.

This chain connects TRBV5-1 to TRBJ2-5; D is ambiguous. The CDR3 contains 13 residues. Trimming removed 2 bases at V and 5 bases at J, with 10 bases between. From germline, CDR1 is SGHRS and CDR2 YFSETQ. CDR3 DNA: TGCGCCAGCAGCTTAAGGACGATGGAGACCCAGTACTTC. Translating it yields CASSLRTMETQYF.

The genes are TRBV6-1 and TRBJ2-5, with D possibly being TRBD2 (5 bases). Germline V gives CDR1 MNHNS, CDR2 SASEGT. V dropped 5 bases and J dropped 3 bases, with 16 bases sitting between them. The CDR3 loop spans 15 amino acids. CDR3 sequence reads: CASSQIGVGKETQYF. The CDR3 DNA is TGTGCCAGCAGTCAGATCGGGGTCGGGAAAGAGACCCAGTACTTC.

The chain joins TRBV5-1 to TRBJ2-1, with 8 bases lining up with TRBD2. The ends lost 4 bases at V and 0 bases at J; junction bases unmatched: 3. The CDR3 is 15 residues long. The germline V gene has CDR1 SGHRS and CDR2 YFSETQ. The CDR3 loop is CASSVSGSSYNEQFF. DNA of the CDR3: TGCGCCAGCAGCGTAAGCGGGAGCTCCTACAATGAGCAGTTCTTC. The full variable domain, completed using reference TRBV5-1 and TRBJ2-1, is KAGVTQTPRYLIKTRGQQVTLSCSPISGHRSVSWYQQTPGQGLQFLFEYFSETQRNKGNFPGRFSGRQFSNSRSEMNVSTLELGDSALYLCASSVSGSSYNEQFFGPGTRLTVL.

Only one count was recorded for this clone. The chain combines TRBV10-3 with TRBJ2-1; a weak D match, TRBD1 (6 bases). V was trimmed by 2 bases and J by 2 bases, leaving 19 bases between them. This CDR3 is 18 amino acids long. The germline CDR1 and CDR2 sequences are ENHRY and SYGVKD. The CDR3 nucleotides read TGTGCCATCAGTGAGGCAAAAACAGGGACCCTAACCTACAATGAGCAGTTCTTC. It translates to CAISEAKTGTLTYNEQFF.

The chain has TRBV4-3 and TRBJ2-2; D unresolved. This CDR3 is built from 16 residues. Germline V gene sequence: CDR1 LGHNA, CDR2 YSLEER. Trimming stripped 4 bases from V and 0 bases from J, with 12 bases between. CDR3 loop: CASSPHLPTNTGELFF. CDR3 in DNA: TGCGCCAGCAGCCCCCATCTACCAACGAACACCGGGGAGCTGTTTTTT.